The present entry profiles one TCR beta chain with its context. Its antigen is not known. In germline, CDR1 is SGHTA, CDR2 FQGNSA. This CDR3 spans 14 amino acids. V dropped 4 bases and J dropped 3 bases, with 12 bases sitting between them. Each donor had at least one pre-ART and at least two post-ART PBMC samples. The data belong to a study of long-term antiretroviral therapy in people with HIV. Study outcomes and limitations: Repertoires looked antigen-experienced, with only a slight naive shift after ART.

The authors ran the immunoSEQ assay, v3.0, at survey level. TCRdb keeps only in-frame clones here, not all; method: immunoSEQ multiplex PCR. The data show more than 25,000 clones, about nine tenths seen once. The chain has TRBV7-2 and TRBJ1-2, with a weak D call TRBD1 (6 bases). The TCR originated in a man younger than 30 with HIV. Sequenced here: unsorted PBMCs, sampled 3.1 years after starting antiretroviral therapy. The CDR3 reads CASSSRGGDYGYTF. CDR3 nucleotides: TGTGCCAGCAGCTCCCGAGGGGGGGACTATGGCTACACCTTC.